Following are 29 T cell receptor beta chains from one sample sequenced in a study of blood T cell repertoires in COVID-19. Clones were sequenced by immunoSEQ multiplex PCR, and TCRdb holds only the in-frame ones, with some missing. The sample includes approximately 240,000 clones, about 88% seen only once; the top ten take around 2.9%. Sequences were obtained from peripheral blood. The receptors shown here come from a man aged 50 or older who had recovered from COVID-19.

The chain combines TRBV2 with TRBJ2-5; D is unclear. Per germline, CDR1 SNHLY and CDR2 FYNNEI. The CDR3 has 15 amino acids. The V end was cut by 3 bases, the J end by 0 bases, with 11 bases between. The CDR3 here is CASSDRGPNQETQYF. The DNA of the CDR3 is TGTGCCAGCAGTGATAGAGGCCCAAACCAAGAGACCCAGTACTTC.

The chain uses TRBV28 and TRBJ2-7; 9 nucleotides agree with TRBD2. The CDR3 totals 17 residues. V lost 5 bases to trimming and J lost 1 base; unmatched junction nucleotides: 12. Per the germline V gene, CDR1 is MDHEN and CDR2 is SYDVKM. The CDR3 loop reads CASSKRPTGLASYEQYF. CDR3 nucleotide sequence: TGTGCCAGCAGTAAAAGGCCAACGGGACTAGCTTCCTACGAGCAGTACTTC.

The chain is built from TRBV7-6 and TRBJ2-3; 11 nucleotides align to TRBD2. This CDR3 region has 16 residues. J was trimmed by 2 bases and V by 5 bases; bases with no gene match: 6. Germline CDR1 SGHVS, CDR2 FNYEAQ. The chain's CDR3 is CASSPGLAATTDTQYF. DNA for the CDR3: TGTGCCAGCAGCCCGGGACTAGCGGCTACCACAGATACGCAGTATTTT.

Only a few counts were recorded for this clone. The chain couples TRBV2 to TRBJ2-3, with a tentative D call TRBD1 (7 bases). Per germline, CDR1 SNHLY and CDR2 FYNNEI. The CDR3 totals 17 residues. V lost 3 bases to trimming and J lost 6 bases, with 22 bases between them. CDR3 sequence: CASSEGGRGQFFDTQYF. The CDR3 bases are TGTGCCAGCAGTGAGGGGGGTAGGGGGCAGTTCTTCGATACGCAGTATTTT.

The chain is built from TRBV25-1 and TRBJ1-5; the match to TRBD1 covers 7 bases. Germline V gives CDR1 MGHDK, CDR2 SYGVNS. The CDR3 extends over 15 amino acids. The ends lost 4 bases at V and 4 bases at J; junction bases unmatched: 7. The chain's CDR3 is CASSGQGTRNQPQHF. In DNA, the CDR3 is TGTGCCAGCAGTGGACAGGGTACGAGGAATCAGCCCCAGCATTTT.

V is TRBV28 and J is TRBJ2-7; 8 positions match TRBD1. Trimming cost V 2 bases and J 6 bases; bases outside gene matches: 9. The CDR3 runs to 15 residues. In germline, CDR1 is MDHEN, CDR2 SYDVKM. This CDR3 reads CASSLIGTGFGEQYF. Written as DNA, the CDR3 is TGTGCCAGCAGTTTAATCGGGACAGGATTCGGCGAGCAGTACTTC.

The J gene is TRBJ2-5, the V gene TRBV5-6; 9 bases match TRBD1. From germline, CDR1 is SGHDT and CDR2 YYEEEE. With 2 bases clipped from V and 4 bases from J, the junction kept 6 bases outside the gene matches. The CDR3 runs to 15 residues. This CDR3 is CASSLPGQGRETQYF. CDR3 in DNA: TGTGCCAGCAGCTTACCGGGACAGGGTCGAGAGACCCAGTACTTC.

The chain couples TRBV27 to TRBJ2-2; maybe TRBD1 (6 bases). V was clipped by 6 bases and J by 1 base, with 9 bases between them. The germline V gene encodes CDR1 MNHEY and CDR2 SMNVEV (reference sequence). This CDR3 has 14 amino acids. The CDR3 region is CASSQQGNTGELFF. In nucleotides, the CDR3 is TGTGCCAGCAGCCAACAGGGGAACACCGGGGAGCTGTTTTTT.

V usage is TRBV28 and J usage is TRBJ1-4; 7 nucleotides agree with TRBD1. Germline V gives CDR1 MDHEN, CDR2 SYDVKM. With 10 bases clipped from V and 2 bases from J, the junction kept 10 bases outside the gene matches. This CDR3 is 15 amino acids long. CDR3: CAISTGRYTNEKLFF. In nucleotides, the CDR3 is TGTGCCATTTCGACAGGGAGGTACACTAATGAAAAACTGTTTTTT.

V gene TRBV7-9 combines with J gene TRBJ2-7; TRBD1 matches at 9 bases. The CDR3 length is 15 residues. V dropped 3 bases and J dropped 4; count of bases not matched to a gene: 7. CDR1 SEHNR and CDR2 FQNEAQ come from the germline V gene (reference sequence). The CDR3 region is CASSFGQGLFYEQYF. Written as DNA, the CDR3 is TGTGCCAGCAGCTTTGGACAGGGGTTATTTTACGAGCAGTACTTC.

The chain joins TRBV5-1 to TRBJ1-2; TRBD1 is a possible D gene (6 bases). Germline assignment: CDR1 SGHRS and CDR2 YFSETQ. Trimming removed 6 bases at V and 0 bases at J, with 12 bases between. The CDR3 covers 14 residues. As DNA, the CDR3 is TGCGCCAGCACACCCAACAGGGCTAACTATGGCTACACCTTC. Residues: CASTPNRANYGYTF.

The genes are TRBV14 and TRBJ1-2, with D perhaps matching TRBD1 (6 bases). The germline V and J ends were trimmed by 4 bases and 3 bases, with 9 bases remaining between them. CDR1 is SGHDN and CDR2 is FVKESK in the germline V gene. The CDR3 has 13 residues. The CDR3 DNA follows: TGTGCCAGCAGCCCGGGACAACACTATGGCTACACCTTC. It specifies CASSPGQHYGYTF.

V and J are TRBV7-8 and TRBJ1-5, with D perhaps matching TRBD1 (5 bases). The length of the CDR3 is 16 residues. Trimming removed 0 bases at V and 7 bases at J, with 16 bases between. Germline CDR1 and CDR2: SGHVS and FQNEAQ. This CDR3 is CASSLATQGIPQPQHF. CDR3 in DNA: TGTGCCAGCAGCTTAGCAACCCAGGGAATCCCCCAGCCCCAGCATTTT.

The V call is TRBV4-1, the J call TRBJ1-4, with a weak D call TRBD1 (6 bases). Trimming took off 0 bases at V and 2 bases at J, with 13 bases between the two ends. Germline CDR1 is MGHRA and CDR2 is YSYEKL. CDR3 length: 17 residues. CDR3: CASSQDPNRATNEKLFF. For the CDR3, the DNA is TGCGCCAGCAGCCAAGATCCGAACAGGGCCACTAATGAAAAACTGTTTTTT.

The rearrangement links TRBV28 to TRBJ1-4, with D possibly matching TRBD1 (6 bases). Germline V gene sequence: CDR1 MDHEN, CDR2 SYDVKM. V lost 10 bases and J lost 8, with 20 bases in between. This CDR3 spans 14 amino acids. The CDR3 spells CATDDPRGGEKLFF. The CDR3 DNA is TGTGCCACCGACGACCCCAGGGGTGGGGAAAAACTGTTTTTT.

This chain joins TRBV6-2 or TRBV6-3 and TRBJ2-1; 11 nucleotides agree with TRBD2. Germline V gives CDR1 MNHEY, CDR2 SVGEGT. With 4 bases clipped from V and 5 bases from J, the junction kept 10 bases outside the gene matches. The CDR3 totals 17 residues. CDR3 DNA sequence: TGTGCCAGCAGTTCATTGGGACTAGCGGATATCCACAATGAGCAGTTCTTC. Translation: CASSSLGLADIHNEQFF.

The V and J genes are TRBV5-1 and TRBJ1-3; 9 nucleotides line up with TRBD1. CDR3 length equals 16 residues. After removal of 4 bases from V and 4 bases from J, the junction contained 9 bases not matched to a gene. Germline CDR1 and CDR2: SGHRS and YFSETQ. CDR3 DNA sequence: TGCGCCAGCAGCGGGGGACAGGGTGTAGTAGGAAACACCATATATTTT. Encoded protein: CASSGGQGVVGNTIYF.

J is TRBJ2-3 and V is TRBV18, with 13 nucleotides matching TRBD2. Looked up from germline, CDR1 is KGHSH and CDR2 is LQKENI. The CDR3 runs 17 residues. J lost 1 base, V lost 6 bases, and 7 bases had no gene match. CDR3 nucleotides: TGTGCCAGCTCCCCCCGACTAGCGGGAGGCCGCACAGATACGCAGTATTTT. It translates to CASSPRLAGGRTDTQYF.

There are a few counts of this clone. The chain joins TRBV5-4 to TRBJ2-7; 8 nucleotides match TRBD2. Germline-derived CDR1 and CDR2 are SGHNT and YYREEE (reference sequence). The V and J ends lost 3 bases and 5 bases, in that order; junction bases with no gene match: 7. The CDR3 extends over 14 amino acids. In DNA form, the CDR3 reads TGTGCCAGCAGCTCCCCTCGACTAGCGAACGAGCAGTACTTC. Translating gives CASSSPRLANEQYF.

This clone was detected once. This rearrangement joins TRBV19 to TRBJ2-4, with TRBD1 matching over 12 bases. The CDR3 spans 16 residues. Germline values: CDR1 LNHDA, CDR2 SQIVND (reference sequence). The V and J ends lost 6 bases and 8 bases, in that order; junction bases with no gene match: 11. CDR3 sequence: CASSNPGQGAFDIQYF. For the CDR3, the DNA is TGTGCCAGTAGCAACCCGGGACAGGGGGCTTTTGACATTCAGTACTTC.

The sample holds one count of this clone. The chain is built from TRBV28 and TRBJ2-7; 9 positions agree with TRBD1. Germline lookup yields CDR1 MDHEN and CDR2 SYDVKM. The CDR3 covers 14 residues. The V segment lost 8 bases and the J segment 4 bases; nucleotides outside the gene matches: 9. For the CDR3, the DNA is TGTGCCAGCCGGCGGGACAGGGTGAAGTACGAGCAGTACTTC. As protein: CASRRDRVKYEQYF.

This chain uses TRBV27 with TRBJ1-2; perhaps TRBD1 as D (6 bases). Looked up from germline, CDR1 is MNHEY and CDR2 is SMNVEV (reference sequence). The CDR3 loop spans 15 amino acids. Trimming removed 2 bases from V and 3 bases from J, with 13 bases in between. This CDR3 is CASSLLGGGDYGYTF. CDR3 in DNA: TGTGCCAGCAGTTTACTGGGGGGGGGCGACTATGGCTACACCTTC.

The chain couples TRBV4-1 to TRBJ1-1; weak D call: TRBD1 (6 bases). The CDR3 loop spans 15 amino acids. Germline V gene lookup returns CDR1 MGHRA and CDR2 YSYEKL. V lost 4 bases and J lost 1, with 13 bases in between. CDR3 sequence (DNA): TGCGCCAGCAGCCCGGCCAGGGGTAAGAACACTGAAGCTTTCTTT. It specifies CASSPARGKNTEAFF.

The chain couples TRBV18 to TRBJ2-1, with 11 bases fitting TRBD2. Germline CDR1 is KGHSH and CDR2 is LQKENI. This CDR3 spans 15 amino acids. The V segment lost 4 bases and the J segment 7 bases; nucleotides outside the gene matches: 6. The DNA for the CDR3 is TGTGCCAGCTCACAAGGACTAGCGGGCCGGAATGAGCAGTTCTTC. Residues: CASSQGLAGRNEQFF.

The chain links TRBV7-2 to TRBJ1-4; D gene unclear. This CDR3 is 14 amino acids long. Germline lookup yields CDR1 SGHTA and CDR2 FQGNSA. The V end was cut by 1 base, the J end by 7 bases, with 10 bases between. The DNA for the CDR3 is TGTGCCAGCAGCTTAGTCCTTGGAGGTGAAAAACTGTTTTTT. This gives the protein CASSLVLGGEKLFF.

The chain links TRBV28 to TRBJ1-5; D is perhaps TRBD1 (5 bases). V was clipped by 6 bases and J by 6 bases, with 18 bases between them. Germline CDR1 is MDHEN and CDR2 is SYDVKM. The CDR3 contains 15 residues. The CDR3 bases are TGTGCCAGCAGGCGGGACCCTGCTTTCGGTCAGCCCCAGCATTTT. As protein: CASRRDPAFGQPQHF.

The J gene is TRBJ2-7, the V gene TRBV27; 12 nucleotides match TRBD1. This CDR3 has 14 residues. V gave up 6 bases and J gave up 3 bases; unmatched junction bases: 3. Germline V gene sequence: CDR1 MNHEY, CDR2 SMNVEV (reference sequence). The CDR3 DNA sequence: TGTGCCAGCAGGGGACAGGGGGCCCTCTACGAGCAGTACTTC. Translating gives CASRGQGALYEQYF.

The chain employs TRBV10-3 and TRBJ2-2, with D possibly being TRBD2 (6 bases). Trimming removed 10 bases from V and 0 bases from J, with 12 bases in between. Germline V CDR1 and CDR2: ENHRY, SYGVKD. The CDR3 spans 14 residues. The CDR3 nucleotides are TGTGCCACCTGGGACTGGGCGAACACCGGGGAGCTGTTTTTT. Its translation: CATWDWANTGELFF.

The chain employs TRBV9 and TRBJ2-2, with D unclear. The CDR3 covers 15 residues. Trimming took off 1 base at V and 1 base at J, with 8 bases between the two ends. The germline V gene encodes CDR1 SGDLS and CDR2 YYNGEE. CDR3 nucleotide sequence: TGTGCCAGCAGCGTAAACAGAGAGAACACCGGGGAGCTGTTTTTT. It encodes CASSVNRENTGELFF.